Sequencing of this TCR beta chain was carried out in a study of shared clonotypes between healthy human individuals. About the research overall: Researchers drew samples from a couple of women and a few men aged 18 to 49.

As to this clone: The antigen is unknown. The junction shows a germline mismatch at one end, possibly a read error.

Notes on the study in general: The four-donor shared clonotypes exceeded non-shared clonotypes in generation probability, with non-shared ones scoring lower.

The assay used deep level. Evenly divided among several immunoSEQ plates was the genomic DNA of each subset. Repertoires were generated with immunoSEQ multiplex PCR, while TCRdb's copy carries only in-frame clones and drops some. This table has hundreds of thousands of clones, more than 95% appearing once. The sequence was collected from a woman younger than 45 in good health. The sample consisted of naive CD4+ T cells sorted from blood. Subset given: CD45RA+ positively selected.

CDR3 nucleotide sequence: TGCGTCAGCAGCTCCCTTCCAGCTATCCAAGAGACCCAGTACTTC. Its translation is CVSSSLPAIQETQYF. The chain has TRBV4-1 and TRBJ2-5; D remains ambiguous. The CDR3 is made up of 15 amino acids. Germline values: CDR1 MGHRA, CDR2 YSYEKL.